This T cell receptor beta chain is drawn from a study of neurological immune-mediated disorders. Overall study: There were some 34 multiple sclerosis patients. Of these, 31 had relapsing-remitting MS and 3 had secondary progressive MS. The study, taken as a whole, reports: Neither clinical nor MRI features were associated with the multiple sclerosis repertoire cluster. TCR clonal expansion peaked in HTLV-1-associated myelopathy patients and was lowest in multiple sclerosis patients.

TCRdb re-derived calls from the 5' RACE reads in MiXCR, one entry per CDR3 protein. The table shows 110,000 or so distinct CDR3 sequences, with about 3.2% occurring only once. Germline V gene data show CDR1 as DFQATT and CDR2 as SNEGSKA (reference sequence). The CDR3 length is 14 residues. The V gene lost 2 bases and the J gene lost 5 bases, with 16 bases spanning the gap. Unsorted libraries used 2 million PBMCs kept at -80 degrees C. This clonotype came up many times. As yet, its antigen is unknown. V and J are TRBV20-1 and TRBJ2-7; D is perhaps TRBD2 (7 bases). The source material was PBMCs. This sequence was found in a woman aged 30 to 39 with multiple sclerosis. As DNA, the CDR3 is TGCAGTGCTAGATGGGGGGGCTGGGTCCACGAGCAGTACTTC. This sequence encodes CSARWGGWVHEQYF.